This T cell receptor beta chain was documented in a study of shared T cell receptors in the human thymus. CDR1 and CDR2 from the germline V gene are MNHEY and SMNVEV (reference sequence). The germline V and J ends were trimmed by 5 bases and 2 bases, with 21 bases remaining between them. The CDR3 runs to 17 residues. Profiled with immunoSEQ multiplex PCR; TCRdb holds only in-frame clones, not every one. The table shows 63,000 or so clones, with about 95% occurring only once. V and J are TRBV27 and TRBJ1-1; the D gene is possibly TRBD1 (6 bases). This receptor was taken from a human donor. Sequencing used thymocytes. The chain's CDR3 is CASSQWALSRGNTEAFF. The CDR3 bases are TGTGCCAGCAGTCAATGGGCCCTCTCCAGGGGTAACACTGAAGCTTTCTTT.